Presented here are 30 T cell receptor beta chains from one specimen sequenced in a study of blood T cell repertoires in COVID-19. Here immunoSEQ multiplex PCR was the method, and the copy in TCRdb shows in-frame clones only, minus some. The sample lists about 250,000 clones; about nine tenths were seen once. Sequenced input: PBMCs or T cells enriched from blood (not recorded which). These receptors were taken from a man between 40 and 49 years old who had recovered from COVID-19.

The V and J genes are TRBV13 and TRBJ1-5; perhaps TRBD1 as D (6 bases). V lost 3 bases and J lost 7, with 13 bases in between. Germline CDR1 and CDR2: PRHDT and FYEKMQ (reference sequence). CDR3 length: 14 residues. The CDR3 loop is CASSFRGAGQPQHF. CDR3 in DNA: TGTGCCAGCAGCTTCCGGGGGGCCGGACAGCCCCAGCATTTT.

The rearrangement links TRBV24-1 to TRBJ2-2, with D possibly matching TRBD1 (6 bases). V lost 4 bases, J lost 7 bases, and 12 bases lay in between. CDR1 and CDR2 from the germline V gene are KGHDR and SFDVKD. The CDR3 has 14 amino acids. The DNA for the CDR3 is TGTGCCACCAGTGAGCACACAGGGCACGGGGAGCTGTTTTTT. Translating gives CATSEHTGHGELFF.

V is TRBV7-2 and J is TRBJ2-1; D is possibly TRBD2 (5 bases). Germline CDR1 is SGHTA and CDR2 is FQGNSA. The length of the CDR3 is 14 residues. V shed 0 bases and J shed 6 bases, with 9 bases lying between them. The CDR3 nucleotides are TGTGCCAGCAGCTTAGCAGGTCTAGCCAATGAGCAGTTCTTC. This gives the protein CASSLAGLANEQFF.

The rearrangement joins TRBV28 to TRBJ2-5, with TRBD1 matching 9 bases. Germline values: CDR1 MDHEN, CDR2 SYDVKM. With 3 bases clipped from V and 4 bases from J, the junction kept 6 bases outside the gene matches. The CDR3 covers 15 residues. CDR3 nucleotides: TGTGCCAGCAGTTTCCAACAGGGGGCACTAGAGACCCAGTACTTC. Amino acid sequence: CASSFQQGALETQYF.

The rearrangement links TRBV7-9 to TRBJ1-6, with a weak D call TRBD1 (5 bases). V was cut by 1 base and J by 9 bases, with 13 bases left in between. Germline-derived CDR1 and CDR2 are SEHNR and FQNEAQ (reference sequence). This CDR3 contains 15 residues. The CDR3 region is CASSLGAGFGSPLHF. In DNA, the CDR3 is TGTGCCAGCAGCTTAGGGGCAGGGTTTGGTTCACCCCTCCACTTT.

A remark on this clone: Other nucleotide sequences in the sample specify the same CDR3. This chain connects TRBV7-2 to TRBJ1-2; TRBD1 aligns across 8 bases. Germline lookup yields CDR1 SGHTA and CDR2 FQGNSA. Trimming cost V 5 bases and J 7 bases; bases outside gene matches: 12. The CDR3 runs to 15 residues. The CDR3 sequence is CASSTQGQGAGGYTF. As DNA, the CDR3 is TGTGCCAGCAGCACCCAGGGGCAGGGGGCTGGTGGCTACACCTTC.

The CDR3 here is CASSLRLAGHNEQFF. In nucleotides, the CDR3 is TGCGCCAGCAGCTTGCGACTAGCGGGCCACAATGAGCAGTTCTTC. The genes are TRBV5-1 and TRBJ2-1; 10 bases fit TRBD2. The CDR3 has 15 amino acids. Germline V lookup: CDR1 SGHRS, CDR2 YFSETQ. V dropped 1 base and J dropped 5; count of bases not matched to a gene: 3.

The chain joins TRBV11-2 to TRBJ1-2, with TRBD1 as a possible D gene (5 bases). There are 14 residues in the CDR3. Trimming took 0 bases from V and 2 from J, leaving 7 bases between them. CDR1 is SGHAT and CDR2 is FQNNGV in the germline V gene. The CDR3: CASSLEAGNYGYTF. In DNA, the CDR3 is TGTGCCAGCAGCTTAGAGGCAGGGAACTATGGCTACACCTTC.

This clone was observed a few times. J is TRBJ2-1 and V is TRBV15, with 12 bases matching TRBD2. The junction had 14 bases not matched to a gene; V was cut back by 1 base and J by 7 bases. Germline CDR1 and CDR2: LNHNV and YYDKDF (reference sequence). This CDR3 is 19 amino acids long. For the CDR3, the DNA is TGTGCCACCAGCAGAGCCTACCATGCTAGCGGGGGGGCCCAGAATGAGCAGTTCTTC. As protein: CATSRAYHASGGAQNEQFF.

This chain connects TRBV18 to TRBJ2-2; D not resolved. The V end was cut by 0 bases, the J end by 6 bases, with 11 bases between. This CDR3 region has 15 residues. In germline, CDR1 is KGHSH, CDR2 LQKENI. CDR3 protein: CASSPPSESPGELFF. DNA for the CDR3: TGTGCCAGCTCACCACCGTCGGAGTCGCCCGGGGAGCTGTTTTTT.

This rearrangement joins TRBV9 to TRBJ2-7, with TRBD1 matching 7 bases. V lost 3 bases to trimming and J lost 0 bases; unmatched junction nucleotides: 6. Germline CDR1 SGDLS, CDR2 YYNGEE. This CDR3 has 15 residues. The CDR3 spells CASSAGGDSSYEQYF. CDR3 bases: TGTGCCAGCAGCGCGGGTGGGGACAGCTCCTACGAGCAGTACTTC.

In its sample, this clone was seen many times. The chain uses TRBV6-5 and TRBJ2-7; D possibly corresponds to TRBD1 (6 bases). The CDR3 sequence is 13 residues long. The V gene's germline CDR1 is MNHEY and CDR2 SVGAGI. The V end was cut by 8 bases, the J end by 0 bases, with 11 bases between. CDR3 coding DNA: TGTGCCAGCGAACAGGGCGACTCCTACGAGCAGTACTTC. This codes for CASEQGDSYEQYF.

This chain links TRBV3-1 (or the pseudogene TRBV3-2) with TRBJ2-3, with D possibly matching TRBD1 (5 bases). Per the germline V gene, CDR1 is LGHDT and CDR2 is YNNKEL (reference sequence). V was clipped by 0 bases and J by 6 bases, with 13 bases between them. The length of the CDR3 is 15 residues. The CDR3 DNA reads TGTGCCAGCAGCCAAGACAGGGTTGGGTCGGATACGCAGTATTTT. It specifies CASSQDRVGSDTQYF.

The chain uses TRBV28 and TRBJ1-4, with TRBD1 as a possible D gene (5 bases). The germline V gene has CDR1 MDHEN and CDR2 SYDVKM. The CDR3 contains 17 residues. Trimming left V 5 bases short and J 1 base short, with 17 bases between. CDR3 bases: TGTGCCAGCAGTATCCCCCTCTACGGGGGAACTAATGAAAAACTGTTTTTT. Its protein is CASSIPLYGGTNEKLFF.

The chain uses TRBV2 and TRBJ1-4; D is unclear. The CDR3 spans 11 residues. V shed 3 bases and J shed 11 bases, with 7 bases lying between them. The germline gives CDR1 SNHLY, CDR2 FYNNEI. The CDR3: CASSDIGKLFF. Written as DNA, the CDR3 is TGTGCCAGCAGTGACATCGGGAAACTGTTTTTT.

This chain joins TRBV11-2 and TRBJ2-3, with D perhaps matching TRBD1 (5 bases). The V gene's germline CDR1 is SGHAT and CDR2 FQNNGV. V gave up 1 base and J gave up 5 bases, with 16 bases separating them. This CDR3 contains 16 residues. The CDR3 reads CASSLGGRPWVDTQYF. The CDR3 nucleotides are TGTGCCAGCAGCTTAGGGGGCCGGCCCTGGGTAGATACGCAGTATTTT.

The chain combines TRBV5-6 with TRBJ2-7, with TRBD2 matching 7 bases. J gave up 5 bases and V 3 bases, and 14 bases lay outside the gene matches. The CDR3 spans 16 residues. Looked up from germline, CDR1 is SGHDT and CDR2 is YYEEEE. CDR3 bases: TGTGCCAGCAGCTCTAAACTAACGGGACTAAGCGACGAGCAGTACTTC. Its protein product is CASSSKLTGLSDEQYF.

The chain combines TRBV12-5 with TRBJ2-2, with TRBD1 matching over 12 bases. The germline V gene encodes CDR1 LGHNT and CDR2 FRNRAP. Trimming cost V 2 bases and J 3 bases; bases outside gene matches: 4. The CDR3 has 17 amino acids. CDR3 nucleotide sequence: TGTGCTAGTGGTTTGCCGGGACAGGGGGCGCACACCGGGGAGCTGTTTTTT. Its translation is CASGLPGQGAHTGELFF.

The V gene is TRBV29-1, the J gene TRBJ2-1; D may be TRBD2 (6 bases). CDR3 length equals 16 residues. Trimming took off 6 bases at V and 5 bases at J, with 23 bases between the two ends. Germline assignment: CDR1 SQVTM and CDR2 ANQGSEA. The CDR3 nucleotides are TGCAGCGTCGGGCGGCGAGGTAGCGGCCGTAACAATGAGCAGTTCTTC. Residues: CSVGRRGSGRNNEQFF.

The CDR3 loop is CASSFEFFSGANVLTF. Written as DNA, the CDR3 is TGTGCCAGCAGTTTTGAGTTTTTCTCTGGGGCCAACGTCCTGACTTTC. The chain links TRBV27 to TRBJ2-6; D is unresolved. The CDR3 spans 16 residues. The germline CDR1 and CDR2 sequences are MNHEY and SMNVEV (reference sequence). V was trimmed by 3 bases and J by 0 bases, leaving 9 bases between them.

In DNA, the CDR3 is TGTGCCAGCAGCACACAGGGCTATGGCTACACCTTC. Translation gives CASSTQGYGYTF. The chain uses TRBV11-2 and TRBJ1-2; D might be TRBD1 (6 bases). The ends were cut back, 5 bases at V and 4 bases at J, with 8 bases in the middle. The CDR3 runs 12 residues. Germline assignment: CDR1 SGHAT and CDR2 FQNNGV.

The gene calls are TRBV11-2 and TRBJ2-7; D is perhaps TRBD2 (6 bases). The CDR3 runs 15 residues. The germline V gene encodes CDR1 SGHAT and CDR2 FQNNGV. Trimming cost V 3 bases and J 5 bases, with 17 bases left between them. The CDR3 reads CASSFAGRDWNEQYF. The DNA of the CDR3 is TGTGCCAGCAGCTTTGCGGGGCGGGATTGGAACGAGCAGTACTTC.

CDR3 amino acids: CSATLETQYF. The CDR3 bases are TGCAGTGCTACATTGGAGACCCAGTACTTC. The chain has TRBV20-1 and TRBJ2-5; no clear D gene. The germline V and J ends were trimmed by 4 bases and 5 bases, with 5 bases remaining between them. This CDR3 is built from 10 residues. The germline V gene encodes CDR1 DFQATT and CDR2 SNEGSKA (reference sequence).

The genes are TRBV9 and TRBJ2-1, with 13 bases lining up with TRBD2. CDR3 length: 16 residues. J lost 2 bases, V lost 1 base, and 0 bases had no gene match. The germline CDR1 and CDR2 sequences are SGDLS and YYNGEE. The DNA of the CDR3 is TGTGCCAGCAGCGTAACTAGCGGGAGGGCCTACAATGAGCAGTTCTTC. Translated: CASSVTSGRAYNEQFF. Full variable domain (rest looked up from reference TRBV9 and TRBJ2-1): DSGVTQTPKHLITATGQRVTLRCSPRSGDLSVYWYQQSLDQGLQFLIQYYNGEERAKGNILERFSAQQFPDLHSELNLSSLELGDSALYFCASSVTSGRAYNEQFFGPGTRLTVL.

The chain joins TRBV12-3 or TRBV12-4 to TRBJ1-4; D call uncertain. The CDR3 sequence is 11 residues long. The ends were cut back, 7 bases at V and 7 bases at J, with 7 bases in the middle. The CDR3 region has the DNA TGTGCCAGCACCAACTTTGAAAAACTGTTTTTT. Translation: CASTNFEKLFF.

The CDR3 is CASSPRLAGEPSYEQYF. As DNA, the CDR3 is TGTGCCAGCAGCCCCCGGCTAGCGGGGGAACCCTCCTACGAGCAGTACTTC. The chain is built from TRBV11-2 and TRBJ2-7; 10 nucleotides agree with TRBD2. The CDR3 consists of 17 residues. CDR1 SGHAT and CDR2 FQNNGV come from the germline V gene. J lost 0 bases, V lost 5 bases, and 10 bases had no gene match.

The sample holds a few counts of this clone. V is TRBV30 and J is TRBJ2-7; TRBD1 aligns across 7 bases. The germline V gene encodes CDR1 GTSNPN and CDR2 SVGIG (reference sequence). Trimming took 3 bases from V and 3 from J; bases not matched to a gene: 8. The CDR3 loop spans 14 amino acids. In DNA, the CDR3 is TGTGCCTGGAGCTCCGGGACAGACATCTACGAGCAGTACTTC. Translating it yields CAWSSGTDIYEQYF.

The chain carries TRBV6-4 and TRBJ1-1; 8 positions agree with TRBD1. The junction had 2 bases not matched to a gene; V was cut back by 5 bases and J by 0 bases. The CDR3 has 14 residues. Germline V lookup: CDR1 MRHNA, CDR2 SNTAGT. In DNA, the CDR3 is TGTGCCAGCAGTAGGGACAGGATGAACACTGAAGCTTTCTTT. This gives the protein CASSRDRMNTEAFF.

The CDR3 loop is CASSLDTGGSYEQYF. CDR3 nucleotide sequence: TGTGCCAGCTCACTGGACACAGGGGGCTCCTACGAGCAGTACTTC. This chain uses TRBV18 with TRBJ2-7; TRBD1 agrees at 8 bases. V was pared by 4 bases and J by 0 bases, with 5 bases of the junction left unmatched. The germline V gene encodes CDR1 KGHSH and CDR2 LQKENI. The CDR3 is 15 residues long.

CDR3 DNA: TGTGCCAGCAGCGTTCGGACTAGCGGAAGGAACAATGAGCAGTTCTTC. Its translation: CASSVRTSGRNNEQFF. The rearrangement uses TRBV9 and TRBJ2-1; TRBD2 matches 10 bases. CDR3 length: 16 amino acids. Trimming cost V 2 bases and J 5 bases; bases outside gene matches: 7. The germline gives CDR1 SGDLS, CDR2 YYNGEE.